The sequence of this TCR beta chain was determined in a study of blood T cell repertoires in COVID-19. Study as a whole: The origin of the acute and convalescent COVID-19 samples was the United States, Italy and Spain.

Comments on this clone: The junction departs from germline at one end; a sequencing error may be responsible.

This CDR3 spans 14 amino acids. Germline values: CDR1 SGHNT, CDR2 YENEEA. In the source study's methods: Quantification of nucleated cells was approximated via reference gene primer amplification. Generated by immunoSEQ multiplex PCR, the TCRdb table keeps only in-frame clones and is missing some. V and J calls and clone size are as listed in that table; D and trimming were resolved from the DNA. Seen here are 100,000 to 150,000 clones, 88% observed once, and the top ten hold 7.6%. The V and J genes are TRBV11-3 and TRBJ2-7; D is possibly TRBD1 (5 bases). Sequenced sample: peripheral blood. This sequence originates from a man aged 45 to 65 with acute or convalescent COVID-19. CDR3 sequence (DNA): TGTGCCAGCAACCTCCTTCAGGGCCTGCCCGGTTTATCCTTC. Residues: CASNLLQGLPGLSF.